A selection of T cell receptor beta chains follows, all from one sample in a study of T cell changes during pregnancy in multiple sclerosis. This table comes from immunoSEQ multiplex PCR, and its TCRdb copy is limited to in-frame clones, with some not included. The data contain 65,000 to 90,000 clones, approximately 93% of them singletons. Sequences were derived from peripheral blood, sampled in the first trimester of pregnancy. The receptors here all came from a female donor with multiple sclerosis, enrolled in a pregnancy study. CDR3s include the opening cysteine and the closing phenylalanine or tryptophan. The order of the fields is V gene, clone size, J gene, D gene, CDR3 protein, CDR3 DNA. D genes are given only for firm matches. For some rows the clone size is stated as once, few or many, or as a class when expanded; others skip it.

v_gene: TRBV5-1; abundance: -; j_gene: TRBJ2-3; d_gene: -; CDR3aa: CASSLGQGDADTQYF; CDR3nt: TGCGCCAGCAGCTTGGGGCAGGGCGATGCAGATACGCAGTATTTT
v_gene: TRBV6-1; abundance: -; j_gene: TRBJ2-7; d_gene: -; CDR3aa: CASSDRRDFLLGQYF; CDR3nt: TGTGCCAGCAGTGACCGCCGGGACTTCCTACTGGGGCAGTACTTC
v_gene: TRBV7-8; abundance: -; j_gene: TRBJ1-1; d_gene: -; CDR3aa: CASSLRELDTEAFF; CDR3nt: TGTGCCAGCAGCTTGAGGGAGTTGGACACTGAAGCTTTCTTT
v_gene: TRBV25-1; abundance: -; j_gene: TRBJ1-5; d_gene: -; CDR3aa: CASSLRVGPQHF; CDR3nt: TGTGCCAGCAGCCTGAGGGTTGGGCCCCAGCATTTT
v_gene: TRBV19; abundance: -; j_gene: TRBJ2-2; d_gene: -; CDR3aa: CASNVGVATANTGELFF; CDR3nt: TGTGCCAGTAACGTAGGAGTCGCAACCGCGAACACCGGGGAGCTGTTTTTT
v_gene: TRBV19; abundance: once; j_gene: TRBJ1-5; d_gene: TRBD1; CDR3aa: CAADRGRVVSNQPQHF; CDR3nt: TGTGCCGCGGACAGGGGGCGAGTTGTGAGCAATCAGCCCCAGCATTTT
v_gene: TRBV15; abundance: -; j_gene: TRBJ2-7; d_gene: -; CDR3aa: CATSSPSISYEQYF; CDR3nt: TGTGCCACTTCCTCGCCTAGCATCTCCTACGAGCAGTACTTC
v_gene: TRBV6-4; abundance: -; j_gene: TRBJ2-1; d_gene: TRBD2; CDR3aa: CASSDSTSGYNEQFF; CDR3nt: TGTGCCAGCAGTGATTCGACTAGCGGGTACAATGAGCAGTTCTTC
v_gene: TRBV7-2; abundance: -; j_gene: TRBJ2-3; d_gene: TRBD2; CDR3aa: CASSLARGGLDTQYF; CDR3nt: TGTGCCAGCAGCTTAGCGCGGGGGGGATTGGATACGCAGTATTTT
v_gene: TRBV28; abundance: -; j_gene: TRBJ2-1; d_gene: TRBD1; CDR3aa: CASSLPGQAYNEQFF; CDR3nt: TGTGCCAGCAGTTTACCCGGACAGGCCTACAATGAGCAGTTCTTC
v_gene: TRBV5-1; abundance: -; j_gene: TRBJ2-1; d_gene: TRBD2; CDR3aa: CASSLGGTSLSNEQFF; CDR3nt: TGCGCCAGCAGCTTGGGCGGGACTAGCCTCTCCAATGAGCAGTTCTTC
v_gene: TRBV7-9; abundance: few; j_gene: TRBJ1-5; d_gene: TRBD1; CDR3aa: CASSQVGQGEGNQPQHF; CDR3nt: TGTGCCAGCAGCCAGGTGGGACAGGGGGAAGGCAATCAGCCCCAGCATTTT
v_gene: TRBV28; abundance: -; j_gene: TRBJ1-1; d_gene: TRBD1; CDR3aa: CASGQGASKNTEAFF; CDR3nt: TGTGCCAGCGGACAGGGGGCTTCCAAGAACACTGAAGCTTTCTTT
v_gene: TRBV30; abundance: -; j_gene: TRBJ2-2; d_gene: TRBD1; CDR3aa: CAWSVPGTGNTGELFF; CDR3nt: TGTGCCTGGAGTGTACCGGGGACAGGGAACACCGGGGAGCTGTTTTTT
v_gene: TRBV19; abundance: -; j_gene: TRBJ2-5; d_gene: -; CDR3aa: CASSILGAGAETQYF; CDR3nt: TGTGCCAGTAGTATATTGGGGGCGGGAGCGGAGACCCAGTACTTC
v_gene: TRBV28; abundance: -; j_gene: TRBJ2-1; d_gene: -; CDR3aa: CASTTTLAEQFF; CDR3nt: TGTGCCAGCACCACCACCCTCGCGGAGCAGTTCTTC
v_gene: TRBV6-6; abundance: -; j_gene: TRBJ2-3; d_gene: TRBD2; CDR3aa: CASRSTSGYTDTQYF; CDR3nt: TGTGCCAGCAGGTCCACTAGCGGATACACAGATACGCAGTATTTT
v_gene: TRBV11-1; abundance: -; j_gene: TRBJ2-7; d_gene: -; CDR3aa: CASSLARLAAEQYF; CDR3nt: TGTGCCAGCAGCTTAGCTCGTCTCGCGGCGGAGCAGTACTTC
v_gene: TRBV28; abundance: -; j_gene: TRBJ2-2; d_gene: -; CDR3aa: CASSFSGNTGELFF; CDR3nt: TGTGCCAGCAGTTTTTCGGGGAACACCGGGGAGCTGTTTTTT
v_gene: TRBV5-1; abundance: -; j_gene: TRBJ1-2; d_gene: TRBD1; CDR3aa: CASSSHRGDGYTF; CDR3nt: TGCGCCAGCAGCTCCCACAGGGGTGATGGCTACACCTTC
v_gene: TRBV2; abundance: -; j_gene: TRBJ1-2; d_gene: -; CDR3aa: CASSFGGDYGYTF; CDR3nt: TGTGCCAGCAGTTTTGGGGGGGACTATGGCTACACCTTC
v_gene: TRBV11-2; abundance: -; j_gene: TRBJ2-7; d_gene: -; CDR3aa: CASSSSGLYEQYF; CDR3nt: TGTGCCAGCAGCTCCAGCGGACTCTACGAGCAGTACTTC
v_gene: TRBV7-3; abundance: -; j_gene: TRBJ2-3; d_gene: -; CDR3aa: CDPVGDTQYF; CDR3nt: TGTGACCCGGTCGGGGATACGCAGTATTTT
v_gene: TRBV29-1; abundance: -; j_gene: TRBJ2-3; d_gene: -; CDR3aa: CSVDRGTDTQYF; CDR3nt: TGCAGCGTTGACAGGGGCACAGATACGCAGTATTTT
v_gene: TRBV9; abundance: -; j_gene: TRBJ1-5; d_gene: TRBD1; CDR3aa: CASSAEGTDTSPQHF; CDR3nt: TGTGCCAGCAGCGCTGAAGGGACAGATACGTCGCCCCAGCATTTT
v_gene: TRBV11-2; abundance: -; j_gene: TRBJ1-5; d_gene: -; CDR3aa: CASSLWQGQPQHF; CDR3nt: TGTGCCAGCAGCTTATGGCAGGGTCAGCCCCAGCATTTT
v_gene: TRBV6-1; abundance: -; j_gene: TRBJ1-3; d_gene: -; CDR3aa: CASSERHYRDTIYF; CDR3nt: TGTGCCAGCAGTGAGCGGCACTACAGGGACACCATATATTTT
v_gene: TRBV9; abundance: -; j_gene: TRBJ1-4; d_gene: -; CDR3aa: CASSSTAGWDEKLFF; CDR3nt: TGTGCCAGCAGCTCAACGGCGGGTTGGGATGAAAAACTGTTTTTT
v_gene: TRBV21-1; abundance: -; j_gene: TRBJ1-2; d_gene: -; CDR3aa: CASSKLGQEDYGYTF; CDR3nt: TGTGCCAGCAGCAAATTGGGACAGGAGGACTATGGCTACACCTTC
v_gene: TRBV2; abundance: -; j_gene: TRBJ2-5; d_gene: -; CDR3aa: CASSENRDSETQYF; CDR3nt: TGTGCCAGCAGCGAGAACAGGGATAGCGAGACCCAGTACTTC
v_gene: TRBV7-8; abundance: -; j_gene: TRBJ1-5; d_gene: TRBD1; CDR3aa: CASSLVDRELNQPQHF; CDR3nt: TGTGCCAGCAGCTTAGTCGACAGGGAGCTCAATCAGCCCCAGCATTTT
v_gene: TRBV15; abundance: -; j_gene: TRBJ2-5; d_gene: -; CDR3aa: CATSSSPGGWETQYF; CDR3nt: TGTGCCACCAGCAGTTCACCCGGAGGGTGGGAGACCCAGTACTTC
v_gene: TRBV6-5; abundance: once; j_gene: TRBJ2-3; d_gene: TRBD2; CDR3aa: CATMTSGATDTQYF; CDR3nt: TGTGCCACGATGACTAGCGGGGCGACAGATACGCAGTATTTT
v_gene: TRBV7-2; abundance: -; j_gene: TRBJ1-2; d_gene: TRBD1; CDR3aa: CASSPRPGGIPNYGYTF; CDR3nt: TGTGCCAGCAGCCCCCGCCCAGGGGGAATCCCTAACTATGGCTACACCTTC
v_gene: TRBV13; abundance: -; j_gene: TRBJ2-5; d_gene: -; CDR3aa: CASSALRSIEETQYF; CDR3nt: TGTGCCAGCAGCGCGCTCCGGTCAATCGAAGAGACCCAGTACTTC
v_gene: TRBV7-3; abundance: once; j_gene: TRBJ2-2; d_gene: TRBD2; CDR3aa: CASSSLGLANTGELFF; CDR3nt: TGTGCCAGCAGCTCGCTGGGACTAGCCAACACCGGGGAGCTGTTTTTT
v_gene: TRBV27; abundance: -; j_gene: TRBJ2-7; d_gene: -; CDR3aa: CASRTNGLSYEQYF; CDR3nt: TGTGCCAGCAGGACGAACGGGTTGTCCTACGAGCAGTACTTC
v_gene: TRBV27; abundance: -; j_gene: TRBJ2-7; d_gene: TRBD1; CDR3aa: CASRGQADSYEQYF; CDR3nt: TGTGCCAGCAGAGGACAGGCCGACTCCTACGAGCAGTACTTC